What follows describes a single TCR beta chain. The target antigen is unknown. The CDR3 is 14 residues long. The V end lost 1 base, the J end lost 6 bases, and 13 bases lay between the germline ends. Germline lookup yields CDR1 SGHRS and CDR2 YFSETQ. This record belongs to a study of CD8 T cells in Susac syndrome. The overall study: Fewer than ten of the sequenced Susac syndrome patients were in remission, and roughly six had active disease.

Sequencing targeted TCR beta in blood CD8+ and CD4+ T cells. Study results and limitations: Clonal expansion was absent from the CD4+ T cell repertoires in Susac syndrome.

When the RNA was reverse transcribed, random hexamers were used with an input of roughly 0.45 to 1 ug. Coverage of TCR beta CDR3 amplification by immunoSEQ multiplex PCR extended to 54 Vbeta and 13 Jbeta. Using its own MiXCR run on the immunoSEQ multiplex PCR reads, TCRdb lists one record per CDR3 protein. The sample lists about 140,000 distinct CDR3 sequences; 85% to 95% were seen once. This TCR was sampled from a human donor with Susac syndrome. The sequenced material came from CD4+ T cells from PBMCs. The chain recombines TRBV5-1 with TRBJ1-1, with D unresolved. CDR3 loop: CASSLRTGWAEAFF. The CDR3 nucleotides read TGCGCCAGCAGCTTGCGGACTGGGTGGGCTGAAGCTTTCTTT.